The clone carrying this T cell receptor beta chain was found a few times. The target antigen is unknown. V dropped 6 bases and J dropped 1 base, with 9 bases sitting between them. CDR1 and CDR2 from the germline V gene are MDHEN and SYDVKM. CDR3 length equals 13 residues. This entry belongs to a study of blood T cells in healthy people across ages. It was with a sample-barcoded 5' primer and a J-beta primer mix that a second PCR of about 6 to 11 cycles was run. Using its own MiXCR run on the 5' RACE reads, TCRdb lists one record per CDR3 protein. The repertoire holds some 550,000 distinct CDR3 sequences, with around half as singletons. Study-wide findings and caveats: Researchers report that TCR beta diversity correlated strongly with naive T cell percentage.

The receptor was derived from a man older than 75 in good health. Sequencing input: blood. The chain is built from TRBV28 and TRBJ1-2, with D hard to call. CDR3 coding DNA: TGTGCCAGCAGACCAACAGATAACTATGGCTACACCTTC. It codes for CASRPTDNYGYTF.